A single sample is the source of the 28 T cell receptor beta chains below, sequenced in a study. TCRdb called the RT-PCR reads again in MiXCR, with one record for every CDR3 protein. The table lists about 680,000 distinct CDR3 sequences, 12% to 15% of them singletons. The specimen sequenced was memory CD4+ T cells from blood. The receptors come from a female donor in good health, serving as a healthy control.

This clonotype was seen at least ten times. The rearrangement links TRBV20-1 to TRBJ2-5; 8 nucleotides match TRBD1. Trimming removed 8 bases from V and 4 bases from J; junction bases left unmatched: 9. CDR3 length: 13 residues. CDR1 is DFQATT and CDR2 is SNEGSKA in the germline V gene (reference sequence). CDR3 DNA: TGCAGTACGAAGATCAGGGGGCCAGAGACCCAGTACTTC. Protein: CSTKIRGPETQYF.

This clonotype occurred many times. The rearrangement uses TRBV5-1 and TRBJ1-3, with D maybe TRBD1 (5 bases). Germline CDR1 is SGHRS and CDR2 is YFSETQ. V lost 1 base, J lost 4 bases, and 12 bases lay in between. The CDR3 extends over 15 amino acids. In nucleotides, the CDR3 is TGCGCCAGCAGCTTGTTGGATTACAGGGGAAACACCATATATTTT. As protein: CASSLLDYRGNTIYF.

This chain links TRBV11-2 with TRBJ2-2; TRBD2 aligns across 7 bases. Germline V gene sequence: CDR1 SGHAT, CDR2 FQNNGV. The V gene end was trimmed by 6 bases and the J gene end by 3 bases; junction bases not matched to a gene: 10. CDR3 length: 16 amino acids. The CDR3 is CASRVGAGLYTGELFF. Written as DNA, the CDR3 is TGTGCCAGCAGGGTTGGAGCGGGACTCTACACCGGGGAGCTGTTTTTT.

Turning to this clonotype: Being one base from a much bigger clone, this may be a read error. V and J are TRBV29-1 and TRBJ2-1; 7 nucleotides match TRBD2. The junction had 2 bases not matched to a gene; V was cut back by 3 bases and J by 6 bases. The CDR3 totals 12 residues. CDR1 and CDR2 from the germline V gene are SQVTM and ANQGSEA. The CDR3 DNA sequence: TGCAGCGTTGAGCTAGCGGCCAATGAGCAGTTCTTC. Translation: CSVELAANEQFF.

This clonotype has more than one count but fewer than ten. The rearrangement links TRBV4-1 to TRBJ2-7, with D possibly TRBD1 on 6 matching bases. This CDR3 region has 15 residues. From germline, CDR1 is MGHRA and CDR2 YSYEKL. The germline V and J ends were trimmed by 4 bases and 3 bases, with 16 bases remaining between them. DNA for the CDR3: TGCGCCAGCAGCCGGGTGGGTGAGGGGGACTACGAGCAGTACTTC. The encoded protein is CASSRVGEGDYEQYF.

This chain links TRBV12-3 or TRBV12-4 with TRBJ1-1; D is perhaps TRBD1 (5 bases). The CDR3 is 19 residues long. Trimming shortened V by 7 bases and J by 5 bases, and 32 bases separated the two germline ends. CDR3 DNA: TGTGCCAGCAAGCCTCCCCGCGAGGGGCGATTGTGGGAAAGGACTGAAGCTTTCTTT. Residues: CASKPPREGRLWERTEAFF.

This clonotype has a handful of counts. The rearrangement joins TRBV5-1 to TRBJ1-6; the D is unclear. The germline CDR1 and CDR2 sequences are SGHRS and YFSETQ. CDR3 size: 14 residues. V dropped 3 bases and J dropped 7 bases, with 11 bases sitting between them. The CDR3 loop reads CASSSSSANSPLHF. The DNA of the CDR3 is TGCGCCAGCAGCTCATCGAGCGCGAATTCACCCCTCCACTTT.

The V and J genes are TRBV21-1 and TRBJ2-5. TRBV21-1 is shown as a pseudogene. The CDR3 is made up of 16 amino acids. CDR3 sequence reads: CASSGFNSQPEETQYF. CDR3 nucleotides: TGTGCCAGCAGCGGTTTTAACAGCCAACCGGAGGAGACCCAGTACTTC.

This clonotype has more than one count but fewer than ten. The genes are TRBV24-1 and TRBJ1-4, with TRBD1 matching 9 bases. CDR3 length equals 15 residues. CDR1 and CDR2 (germline): KGHDR, SFDVKD. Losses at the gene ends were 4 bases for V and 6 bases for J; bases not matched to a gene: 5. The CDR3 sequence: CATSDPQGAYEKLFF. CDR3 DNA sequence: TGTGCCACCAGTGACCCACAGGGGGCATATGAAAAACTGTTTTTT.

Notes on this clonotype: This could be a read error, since a much larger clone is one nucleotide away. The V and J genes are TRBV20-1 and TRBJ2-7; D is uncertain. Germline lookup yields CDR1 DFQATT and CDR2 SNEGSKA (reference sequence). The CDR3 runs 13 residues. V lost 5 bases to trimming and J lost 3 bases, with 14 bases between them. This CDR3 reads CSAPPFSYYEQYF. Here the CDR3 DNA reads TGCAGTGCTCCCCCTTTCTCCTACTACGAGCAGTACTTC.

The J gene is TRBJ2-7, the V gene TRBV4-3; D possibly corresponds to TRBD2 (5 bases). The V and J ends lost 3 bases and 3 bases respectively, with 12 bases between them. The CDR3 loop spans 14 amino acids. CDR1 is LGHNA and CDR2 is YSLEER in the germline V gene. The CDR3 reads CASSQRTGDYEQYF. CDR3 DNA: TGCGCCAGCAGCCAGAGGACTGGGGACTACGAGCAGTACTTC.

The chain employs TRBV20-1 and TRBJ1-5; D possibly corresponds to TRBD1 (5 bases). From germline, CDR1 is DFQATT and CDR2 SNEGSKA (reference sequence). The CDR3 runs to 12 residues. V was shortened by 6 bases and J by 6 bases, with 12 bases between the two germline ends. In DNA form, the CDR3 reads TGCAGTGCCTACCCAGGGTCTCAGCCCCAGCATTTT. Residues: CSAYPGSQPQHF.

A few counts support this clonotype. The chain carries TRBV2 and TRBJ2-2; 9 bases align to TRBD1. J lost 1 base, V lost 8 bases, and 14 bases had no gene match. Germline V gene lookup returns CDR1 SNHLY and CDR2 FYNNEI. This CDR3 has 18 residues. The CDR3 region has the DNA TGTGCCAGCCTAACTGGCCTCAGGGGACAGGGGAACACCGGGGAGCTGTTTTTT. It codes for CASLTGLRGQGNTGELFF.

This clonotype came up a few times. The chain employs TRBV7-6 and TRBJ2-5, with 8 nucleotides matching TRBD1. Unmatched junction bases numbered 16, after V lost 7 bases and J lost 3 bases. The CDR3 covers 17 residues. Germline loops: CDR1 SGHVS, CDR2 FNYEAQ. The CDR3: CASTFAYRGDMKETQYF. In nucleotides, the CDR3 is TGTGCCAGCACCTTCGCTTACAGGGGGGACATGAAAGAGACCCAGTACTTC.

The chain is built from TRBV11-2 and TRBJ1-1; D unresolved. V was cut by 2 bases and J by 6 bases, with 13 bases left in between. CDR1 and CDR2 from the germline V gene are SGHAT and FQNNGV. This CDR3 is 14 amino acids long. The CDR3 loop reads CASSLSEGRAEAFF. Written as DNA, the CDR3 is TGTGCCAGCAGCTTATCGGAAGGGCGCGCTGAAGCTTTCTTT.

This clonotype was recorded a few times. The chain carries TRBV20-1 and TRBJ2-3; D is uncertain. CDR1 is DFQATT, CDR2 SNEGSKA, per germline (reference sequence). This CDR3 is built from 15 residues. With 2 bases removed from V and 0 bases from J, the gap between germline ends came to 12 bases. The CDR3 DNA is TGCAGTGCTAGAACTCTAGACCCTAGCACAGATACGCAGTATTTT. It encodes CSARTLDPSTDTQYF.

This clonotype was seen at least ten times. This rearrangement joins TRBV12-3 or TRBV12-4 to TRBJ1-5; D is undetermined. The CDR3 is 14 residues long. Between the trimmed V and J ends, which lost 4 bases and 2 bases, there was a span of 9 bases. CDR3 coding DNA: TGTGCCAGCAGTTCTCAAGGCGGCAATCAGCCCCAGCATTTT. The encoded protein is CASSSQGGNQPQHF.

The chain employs TRBV7-2 and TRBJ2-1, with unresolved D. Germline CDR1 is SGHTA and CDR2 is FQGNSA. With 1 base removed from V and 5 bases from J, the gap between germline ends came to 9 bases. CDR3 length: 14 amino acids. CDR3 bases: TGTGCCAGCAGCTTAGTCCCCGGTCACAATGAGCAGTTCTTC. Amino acids: CASSLVPGHNEQFF. The whole variable domain, filled in from reference TRBV7-2 and TRBJ2-1, reads GAGVSQSPSNKVTEKGKDVELRCDPISGHTALYWYRQSLGQGLEFLIYFQGNSAPDKSGLPSDRFSAERTGGSVSTLTIQRTQQEDSAVYLCASSLVPGHNEQFFGPGTRLTVL.

A single count supports this clonotype. The V call is TRBV6-1, the J call TRBJ2-7; TRBD2 matches at 10 bases. CDR3 length equals 14 residues. Germline trimming cut 5 bases from V and 3 bases from J; bases unmatched to any gene: 4. Per the germline V gene, CDR1 is MNHNS and CDR2 is SASEGT. The CDR3 sequence is CASSFLAGDYEQYF. The CDR3 coding sequence is TGTGCCAGCAGTTTCCTAGCGGGAGACTACGAGCAGTACTTC.

The rearrangement uses TRBV7-2 and TRBJ1-1; 7 nucleotides align to TRBD1. With V trimmed by 4 bases and J by 4 bases, 6 bases remained unmatched. Germline assignment: CDR1 SGHTA and CDR2 FQGNSA. This CDR3 comprises 14 residues. As DNA, the CDR3 is TGTGCCAGCAGCTATGCGACAGGGTCCACTGAAGCTTTCTTT. Amino acids: CASSYATGSTEAFF. Looking up the rest from reference TRBV7-2 and TRBJ1-1 gives the full variable domain: GAGVSQSPSNKVTEKGKDVELRCDPISGHTALYWYRQSLGQGLEFLIYFQGNSAPDKSGLPSDRFSAERTGGSVSTLTIQRTQQEDSAVYLCASSYATGSTEAFFGQGTRLTVV.

This chain links TRBV6-5 with TRBJ1-3; D gene uncertain. This CDR3 is 16 amino acids long. The germline gives CDR1 MNHEY, CDR2 SVGAGI. The V and J ends lost 2 bases and 0 bases respectively, with 11 bases between them. The CDR3 is CASSYMRGSSGNTIYF. CDR3 nucleotides: TGTGCCAGCAGTTACATGCGGGGTAGCTCTGGAAACACCATATATTTT.

This chain links TRBV20-1 with TRBJ1-6; 12 nucleotides align to TRBD1. This CDR3 region has 14 residues. The germline V gene has CDR1 DFQATT and CDR2 SNEGSKA (reference sequence). The trim removed 3 bases at V and 9 bases at J, leaving 3 bases unmatched. This CDR3 reads CSASGTGGGSPLHF. DNA for the CDR3: TGCAGTGCTAGCGGGACAGGGGGCGGTTCACCCCTCCACTTT.

There are many counts of this clonotype. The chain links TRBV5-1 to TRBJ2-2, with TRBD1 as a possible D gene (6 bases). The V end lost 1 base, the J end lost 3 bases, and 7 bases lay between the germline ends. CDR1 and CDR2 from the germline V gene are SGHRS and YFSETQ. This CDR3 contains 14 residues. Here the CDR3 reads CASSLRTDTGELFF. In DNA form, the CDR3 reads TGCGCCAGCAGCTTGAGGACAGACACCGGGGAGCTGTTTTTT.

V is TRBV28 and J is TRBJ1-4, with TRBD1 matching over 7 bases. This CDR3 has 15 amino acids. In germline, CDR1 is MDHEN, CDR2 SYDVKM. V shed 4 bases and J 3 bases; nucleotides not matched to a gene: 5. The CDR3 sequence: CASSSEGAANEKLFF. The CDR3 nucleotides are TGTGCCAGCAGTTCCGAGGGGGCAGCTAATGAAAAACTGTTTTTT.

This clonotype was observed a few times. The chain joins TRBV28 to TRBJ2-2, with TRBD1 matching over 11 bases. The CDR3 runs to 18 residues. Germline V gene data show CDR1 as MDHEN and CDR2 as SYDVKM. V trimming: 3 bases; J trimming: 5 bases; junction bases outside the gene matches: 11. The CDR3 loop reads CASSLGDRGKGWTGELFF. In DNA, the CDR3 is TGTGCCAGCAGTTTGGGGGACAGGGGGAAGGGTTGGACCGGGGAGCTGTTTTTT.

The chain uses TRBV20-1 and TRBJ2-3; the D call may be TRBD1 or TRBD2 (5 bases each). Per germline, CDR1 DFQATT and CDR2 SNEGSKA (reference sequence). The V end was cut by 8 bases, the J end by 0 bases, with 9 bases between. The CDR3 totals 12 residues. This CDR3 is CSWGGSTDTQYF. The DNA of the CDR3 is TGCAGTTGGGGCGGGAGCACAGATACGCAGTATTTT.

The chain joins TRBV18 to TRBJ1-2; unclear D gene. The CDR3 is 12 amino acids. V was trimmed by 3 bases and J by 4 bases, leaving 6 bases between them. The germline V gene has CDR1 KGHSH and CDR2 LQKENI. This CDR3 reads CASSPGFYGYTF. In DNA, the CDR3 is TGTGCCAGCTCACCCGGGTTCTATGGCTACACCTTC.

A word on this clonotype: A much larger clone differs from this one at a single base, so this may be a read error. This rearrangement joins TRBV7-9 to TRBJ2-7; D possibly corresponds to TRBD1 (5 bases). Trimming stripped 5 bases from V and 2 bases from J, with 13 bases between. The CDR3 spans 14 residues. Germline loops: CDR1 SEHNR, CDR2 FQNEAQ (reference sequence). The CDR3 sequence: CASSITEQAYEQYF. The DNA of the CDR3 is TGTGCCAGCAGCATCACGGAACAGGCCTACGAGCAGTACTTC.